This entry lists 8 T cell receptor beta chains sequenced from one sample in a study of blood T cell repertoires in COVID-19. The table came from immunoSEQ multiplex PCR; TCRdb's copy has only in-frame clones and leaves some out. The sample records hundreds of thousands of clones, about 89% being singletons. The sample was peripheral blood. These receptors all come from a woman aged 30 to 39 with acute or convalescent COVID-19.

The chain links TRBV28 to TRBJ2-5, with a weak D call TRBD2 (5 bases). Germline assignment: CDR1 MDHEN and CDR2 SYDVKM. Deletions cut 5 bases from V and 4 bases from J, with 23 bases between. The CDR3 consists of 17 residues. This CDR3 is CASSPVVGVEVGETQYF. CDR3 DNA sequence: TGTGCCAGCAGTCCCGTCGTTGGGGTGGAGGTGGGAGAGACCCAGTACTTC.

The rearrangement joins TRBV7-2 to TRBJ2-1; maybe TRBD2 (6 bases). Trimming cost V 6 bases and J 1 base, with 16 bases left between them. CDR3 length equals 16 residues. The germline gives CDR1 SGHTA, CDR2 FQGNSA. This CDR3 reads CASSHLATNSYNEQFF. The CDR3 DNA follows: TGTGCCAGCAGTCATCTAGCGACAAATTCCTACAATGAGCAGTTCTTC.

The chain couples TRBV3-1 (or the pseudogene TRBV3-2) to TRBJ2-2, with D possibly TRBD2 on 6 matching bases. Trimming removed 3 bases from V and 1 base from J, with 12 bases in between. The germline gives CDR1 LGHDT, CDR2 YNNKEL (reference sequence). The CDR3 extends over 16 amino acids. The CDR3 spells CASSQRGPWNTGELFF. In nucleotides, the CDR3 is TGTGCCAGCAGCCAGCGGGGACCCTGGAACACCGGGGAGCTGTTTTTT.

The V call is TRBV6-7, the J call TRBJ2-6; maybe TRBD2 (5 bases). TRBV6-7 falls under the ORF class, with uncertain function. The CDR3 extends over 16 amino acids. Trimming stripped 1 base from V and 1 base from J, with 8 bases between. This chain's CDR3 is CASSYYRGSGANVLTF. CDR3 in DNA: TGTGCCAGCAGTTACTATCGGGGATCTGGGGCCAACGTCCTGACTTTC.

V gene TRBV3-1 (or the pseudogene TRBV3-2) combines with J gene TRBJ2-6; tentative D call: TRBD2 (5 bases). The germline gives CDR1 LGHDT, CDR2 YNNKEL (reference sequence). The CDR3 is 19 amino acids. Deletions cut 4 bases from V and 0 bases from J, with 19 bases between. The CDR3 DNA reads TGTGCCAGCAGCCTCATAGTCCGGGGTCAGAGCTCTGGGGCCAACGTCCTGACTTTC. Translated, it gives CASSLIVRGQSSGANVLTF.

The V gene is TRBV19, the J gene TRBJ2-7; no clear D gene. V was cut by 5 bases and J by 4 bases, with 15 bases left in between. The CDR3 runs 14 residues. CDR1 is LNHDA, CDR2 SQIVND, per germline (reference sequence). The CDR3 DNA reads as TGTGCCAGTAGTCCTACCCCGACTGAGTACGAGCAGTACTTC. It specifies CASSPTPTEYEQYF.

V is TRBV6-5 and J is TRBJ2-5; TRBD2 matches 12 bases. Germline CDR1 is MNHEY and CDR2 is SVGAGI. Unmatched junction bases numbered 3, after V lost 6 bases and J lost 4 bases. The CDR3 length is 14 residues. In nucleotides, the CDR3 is TGTGCCAGCAGCCCACTAGCGGGGGGAGAGACCCAGTACTTC. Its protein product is CASSPLAGGETQYF.

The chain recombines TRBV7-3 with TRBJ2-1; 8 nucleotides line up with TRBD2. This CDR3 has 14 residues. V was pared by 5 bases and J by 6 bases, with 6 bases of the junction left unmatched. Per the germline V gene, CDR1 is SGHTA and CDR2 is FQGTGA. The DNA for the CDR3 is TGTGCCAGCAGCGCCGGGGCGGGGGGCAATGAGCAGTTCTTC. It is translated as CASSAGAGGNEQFF.